This TCR beta chain is drawn from a study of T cells in Graves' hyperthyroidism and ophthalmopathy (dated 2019 in TCRdb). With respect to the entire study: Peripheral blood samples were taken at initial diagnosis, before any treatment was given. According to the paper, TCR Vbeta CDR3 sequencing was carried out on approximately 140 peripheral blood samples, which came from under 50 ophthalmopathy, 70 to 80 hyperthyroidism and some 17 progressor patients. For training and testing, the approximately 92 patients in the discovery cohort were randomly divided in a 7:3 ratio. Prospective prediction of ophthalmopathy was tested in an independent validation cohort consisting of fewer than 20 hyperthyroidism patients and 15 or so patients who later progressed to ophthalmopathy. After blood sampling, hyperthyroidism patients were treated with methimazole at a starting dose of 30 mg daily, and ophthalmopathy patients were treated with high-dose intravenous methylprednisolone. In several Graves' hyperthyroidism patients, the study also compared T-cell repertoires from thyroid tissue with T-cell repertoires from blood. TCR V-J signatures able to tell the groups apart were searched for in a discovery cohort of some 97 patients, of whom more than 40 had Graves' ophthalmopathy and more than 55 had stable Graves' hyperthyroidism.

This clonotype was seen repeatedly, ten times or more. Its antigen remains unidentified. Base qualities are not at hand, and no much larger clone is one base apart. The research as a whole found: A 13 V-J signature model separated ophthalmopathy from stable hyperthyroidism, with approximately 87% sensitivity and about 81% specificity in cross-validation and 80%/75% in testing. No statistical method was used to fix the sample size in advance, and group allocation was not hidden from the investigators. During validation, the model predicted progression to ophthalmopathy a median of roughly six months ahead of onset, with 60% to 71% sensitivity and about 72% specificity. Blood samples also contained most of the expanded thyroid clonotypes (frequency above 0.001), which suggests that blood repertoires may reflect thyroid immune responses.

The TCR beta CDR3 regions were amplified from RNA transcripts. A first-round RT-PCR of the TCR CDR3 used the HTBI primer set with the Qiagen OneStep RT-PCR kit. The libraries were constructed in a second round of multiplex PCR and then size-selected and purified. The libraries were sequenced on an Illumina HiSeq2000 using paired-end 100 bp reads. The study's processing was this. SOAPnuke was used to process the raw data, throwing out any read that contained adapters or uncalled bases, had a mean Phred below 15, or lacked an exact constant-primer or identifier match. COPE v1.2.5 was used to merge high-quality paired reads, and clonotypes were defined as unique nucleotide sequences. MiTCR v1.1 was used to align the clonotypes against IMGT TRBV, TRBD and TRBJ reference segments. The analysis was restricted to V-J combinations with a frequency above 0.0001, which together covered roughly 99% of the repertoires. The TCS score was defined as the ratio of F50 (clonal expansion) to E x V (chaos), calculated using BLOSUM62-based TCRdist between CDR3 peptides within each V-J. Welch's t-statistics and random forest reduced around 520 V-J features to 10 to 15, which were used in a naive Bayes classifier (R e1071). TCRdb trimmed the raw reads at Q25, called clones with MiXCR and kept productive beta chains. Rows are combined by CDR3 protein, so each entry shows the most common genes and DNA. TCRdb, not the original authors, processed these V and J calls. This sample comprises 200,000 to 250,000 distinct CDR3 sequences, 24% of them detected only once. The top ten clonotypes cover roughly 40% of the sample.

Ophthalmopathy patients had moderately to severely active disease, Clinical Activity Score of at least 3, NOSPECS grade of at least 4, and duration under 3 months. The study excluded patients with uncontrolled infections, other autoimmune diseases, pregnancy or lactation. Diagnoses relied on clinical symptoms, serum thyroxine and TRAb, thyroid ultrasound and orbital computed tomography. PBMCs were separated from under 11 ml of fresh peripheral blood using Ficoll-Paque density gradient centrifugation. Total RNA was extracted with Trizol reagent, and quality was checked on an Agilent 2100 Bioanalyzer. V loses 2 bases, J loses 1 base, and the germline ends lie 9 bases apart. There are 14 amino acids in the CDR3, from cysteine to phenylalanine inclusive. The only DNA kept is the CDR3, 42 bases in frame from the first base. The germline V gene encodes CDR1 SGHAT and CDR2 FQNNGV.

The rearranged segments are TRBV11-2 and TRBJ2-7; matching of 5 bases hints at TRBD1 as the D gene. This TCR derives from a woman between 40 and 50 years old with Graves' ophthalmopathy. Sequenced: blood. The nucleotide sequence is TGTGCCAGCAGCTTATGGGGCCTTTCCTACGAGCAGTACTTC. This yields the protein CASSLWGLSYEQYF.